This T cell receptor beta chain was profiled in a study of identical twins. Study-level points and caveats: Beta out-of-frame sequences showed weaker excess twin sharing. Models predicted less out-of-frame TCR alpha sharing in monozygotic twins than was found.

This clonotype was counted ten times or more. The antigen remains undetermined. The authors used template switching to add a universal primer site and gave cDNA unique molecular identifiers. TCRdb recomputed calls from the 5' RACE reads with MiXCR, one row per CDR3 protein. The sample carries fewer than 350,000 distinct CDR3 sequences, about 8% recorded once. Germline V gives CDR1 SGHAT, CDR2 FQNNGV. This CDR3 spans 16 amino acids. After removal of 1 base from V and 4 bases from J, the junction contained 7 bases not matched to a gene. These data are also associated with another study on yellow fever vaccine responses in identical twins. From that paper: Reportedly, the T cell response mounted by twins to vaccine seemed partly convergent, partly personalized.

The sample was memory (CD45RO+) T cells sorted from blood. The V call is TRBV11-2, the J call TRBJ2-5; 9 bases are shared with TRBD2. The clonotype was recovered from a woman younger than 35 in good health. The CDR3 loop is CASSLGLAGMGETQYF. In DNA, the CDR3 is TGTGCCAGCAGCTTAGGGCTAGCGGGGATGGGAGAGACCCAGTACTTC.